This TCR beta chain was documented in a study of beta chain features in type 1 diabetes (dated 2018 in TCRdb). As for the study more broadly: Mean age, gender distribution, total cell number and subset yield were not different between patients and healthy donors. A total of roughly 99 million sorted cells were examined across all samples, and the number of cells per subset was strongly correlated with RNA yield. In the study, recently diagnosed type 1 diabetes patients and matched healthy donors were compared on the TCRB repertoires of their sorted circulating CD4+ T cell subsets. Whereas all 30 or so donors provided naive and central memory subsets, regulatory and stem cell-like memory subsets were isolated from just 8 patients and about 8 healthy donors.

About this clone: The antigen it binds to is not known. No much larger clonotype is one base removed from it; base qualities were not supplied.

Germline trimming: 4 bases from V, 3 bases from J; junction bases outside gene matches: 8. The germline V gene provides CDR1 MNHEY and CDR2 SVGAGI. Its CDR3 holds 15 amino acids, cysteine through phenylalanine. The DNA shown is the 45-base CDR3, in frame from base 1. A single peripheral blood draw of around 100 mL on average was collected from each donor into heparinised tubes. Using a panel that included CD45RO, CCR7, CD25, CD127, CD95 and CD27, naive, central memory, regulatory and stem cell-like memory CD4+ T cells were sorted on a BD FACSAria II. A purity above 95% was achieved for all sorted populations. PBMCs were isolated right away by Lymphoprep density gradient centrifugation and were stained directly, without culture. Samples were stained and sorted in pairs, with one healthy donor and one patient per experiment, so that batch effects were minimized. The entire amount of isolated RNA was reverse transcribed using the High Capacity cDNA Reverse Transcription Kit, so the sequenced TCRB transcripts were expressed ones. Deep immunoSEQ sequencing was performed on naive, central memory and regulatory T cell samples, with an average of roughly 3.6 million total reads per sample. After sorted cells were lysed in RLT buffer, RNA was extracted with DNase-treated RNeasy Micro or Mini kits, with the choice depending on cell number. To prevent cross-contamination, each cell subset was processed individually, whereas patient and healthy donor samples were processed jointly. Using the immunoSEQ multiplex PCR, TCRB sequences were amplified from cDNA into 87-bp fragments spanning the CDR3 region. Sequencing of the amplicons was done on the Illumina HiSeq platform. The authors' analysis ran thus. PCR bias was corrected computationally using synthetic template baselines, and reads within Hamming distance 2 were collapsed, with unmergeable singletons discarded. Reads were aligned against IMGT to assign V, D and J genes, CDR3 length and insertions or deletions at six rearrangement sites. Within each subset, clonotype counts were normalized to sorted cell number, after which true diversity and Gini coefficients were computed with the tcR R package. Repertoire sharing was quantified using the overlap coefficient calculated on TCRB nucleotide sequences. As a proxy for the pre-selection repertoire, out-of-frame TCRB sequences from naive cells were analyzed. TCRdb limited this immuneACCESS table to in-frame rearrangements with V and J called. A share of clones is missing; checked studies link under half to unresolved V genes, and the rest is unexplained. V, J and clone size are taken as reported in that table, and D and trimming were inferred from the DNA itself. Recorded for this sample are a few hundred thousand clones; around 20% of them occurred a single time. Around 0.029% of the sample goes to the ten largest clones.

Overall study results and their limits: Because the HLA sub-analyses included only small numbers of individuals, any influence of HLA type on TCRB rearrangement was left unresolved. Sequencing cDNA rather than genomic DNA could over-represent highly expressing activated cells, although activation and CD3 levels did not differ between groups. A moderate but significant shortening of TCRB CDR3 length was observed in type 1 diabetes patients in all four CD4+ subsets. Shorter templates might have been favored by PCR, but patient and control samples were amplified and corrected together, so both groups would have been affected equally by any skew. Naive, central memory and regulatory TCRB repertoires appeared to be more alike among patients than among healthy donors. Patients with type 1 diabetes made fewer insertions and deleted more nucleotides at VDJ recombination sites, implying thymic rearrangement abnormalities.

The V gene is TRBV6-5 and the J gene is TRBJ2-5; the central 7 bases match TRBD1. The sample consisted of naive CD4+ T cells from blood. The cell subset or site label, read with the paper, signifies: true naive CD4+ T cells. The origin of this receptor is a woman aged 40 to 49 with type 1 diabetes. CDR3 protein: CASSSKGAAEETQYF. The nucleotides are TGTGCCAGCAGTTCCAAGGGGGCCGCAGAAGAGACCCAGTACTTC.